The source of this T cell receptor (beta chain) is a study of cytomegalovirus exposure and HLA in healthy donors (dated by TCRdb to between 2016 and 2019). In the study overall: In an earlier analysis of several hundred of the donors, 276 Gb of sequence data and 117 million unique TCR beta sequences from approximately 180 million T cells were reported. About 280 gigabases of sequencing data and approximately 92 million unique TCR sequences made up an early release that covered 500 to 700 HLA-typed donors. The genetic ancestry cluster associated with self-reported Caucasian donors included around four fifths of the roughly 400 genotyped donors. The study aimed to test whether cataloging public T cell receptors could reveal signatures of past pathogen exposure. The T cell repertoires of 550 to 850 subjects were profiled by immunosequencing and related to cytomegalovirus serostatus. Along with the approximately 700-subject first cohort, a separate validation cohort of over a hundred different subjects was used. To predict cytomegalovirus infection status, the study combined high-throughput TCR immunosequencing, statistical association of individual TCRs with disease status, and machine learning. To study patterns of TCR occurrence, a later analysis re-analyzed previously published TCR beta repertoires from 666 donors and added high-resolution HLA genotyping. Rather than drawing on any new phenotypic data, the later analysis identified candidate immune exposures from TCR beta sequences and the way those sequences occurred across donors. To decide whether each TCR beta V gene segment behaved as functional or pseudogenic, an earlier analysis of fewer than 750 of the donors relied on high-throughput TCR beta sequencing. Alongside the repertoire data, information on donor age, sex, ethnicity and CMV serostatus was compiled. In a later genetic analysis, genome-wide SNP genotypes for about 55% of the roughly 700 donors were used, and that subset was treated as a discovery cohort. All discovery cohort repertoires had been generated on a single sequencing platform. HLA typing included class I and class II loci at four-digit resolution. The number of typed donors differed by locus: 629-630 for A, B, C, DRB1 and DQB1; 522 for DQA1; fewer than 610 for DPA1; and some 430 for DPB1. Four or five DR-DQ haplotypes were handled as single units for association and clustering because linkage in the cohort was strong. On average, roughly 200,000 unique TCR beta nucleotide sequences were sequenced per donor among about 400 genotyped donors of the cohort, with roughly 20% of those sequences being non-productive. The full study reports these points: Some IMGT-functional V segments, including TRBV6-2 and TRBV6-3, could not be distinguished by the 87-base-pair reads and were therefore excluded. A later analysis reported that several top co-occurrence clusters appeared linked to parvovirus B19, influenza, CMV and Epstein-Barr virus. A few of the identified cytomegalovirus-associated TCR beta chains were confirmed in vitro to be specific for cytomegalovirus antigens. The authors suggested that the approach could potentially be extended to other disease states and immunological phenotypes. A later genetic analysis reported fewer N-insertions in productive TCRs among donors in an Asian-associated ancestry cluster than the approximately 670-donor mean. In a later analysis, most CMV-associated TCR beta chains were found to appear HLA-restricted, with HLA associations seemingly driven largely by CMV exposure. When HLA alleles, especially DR and DQ, strongly co-occurred, attributing TCR associations to individual alleles was difficult. This cohort had only TCR beta chains sequenced, and the lack of alpha or paired-chain data limited which features could be detected. CMV serostatus was the only immune exposure information available for the cohort. A further reported finding was that TCR beta sequences accurately predicted the HLA-A and HLA-B alleles for most subjects in the first cohort. In an earlier analysis of fewer than 700 of the donors, most TCR beta V segments appeared in productive rearrangements about 87% or about 30% of the time, broadly matching IMGT annotations. V-gene and J-gene trimming of TCR beta chains was associated with a missense DCLRE1C variant in a later genetic analysis, and the association was replicated in an independent cohort. The classifier was reported to diagnose cytomegalovirus status with high specificity and sensitivity in both the original cohort and the validation cohort. Correlated functional status among segregating V segments might be attributable to linkage disequilibrium, but an unknown experimental factor could not be ruled out. At a false discovery rate of 0.05, a later analysis linked fewer than 20,000 TCR beta sequences to specific HLA alleles. The sequencing pipeline was judged likely to have produced a cluster of highly shared sequence variants as a technical artifact. Because HLA typing was missing for some donors at each locus, association tests included only the typed subset. The study gave a list of under 200 TCR beta chains associated with cytomegalovirus. Around 16 rarely observed V segments, including chromosome 9 orphons, were excluded from the earlier analysis of some 590 of the donors because counts were too low. The presence/absence analyses assumed that sequencing depth was roughly uniform across donors, and that assumption may not be true. A later analysis found that HLA-associated TCR beta chains were more clonally expanded and had lower generation probabilities than equally common non-associated chains. Across donors, most TCR sequences were observed very rarely, whereas some public TCRs were present in many individuals. In a later analysis, the rate of TCR association differed among HLA loci, with DRB1 alleles having the most associated TCRs and HLA-C alleles having the fewest.

V and J are truncated by 5 bases and 0 bases respectively, leaving an intervening sequence of 11 bases. From the germline V gene, CDR1 is SQVTM and CDR2 is ANQGSEA. Measured from the cysteine to the phenylalanine, the CDR3 is 13 residues long. Of the read, only the CDR3 DNA is kept; its 39 bases are in frame from base 1. As to this clone: No cognate antigen has been identified for it. Base-call qualities are not available, and no considerably larger clone is one nucleotide away.

In total, approximately 610 healthy bone marrow donors made up the cohort. At the time of sampling, all cohort members were nominally healthy, though unrecorded immune exposures were likely present. The donor was CMV seronegative and was included in the group of a few hundred seronegative cohort members. Every donor gave a peripheral blood sample, and the peripheral blood mononuclear cells from that sample were used for TCR beta sequencing. Genomic DNA was extracted from the blood cell samples with the Qiagen DNeasy Blood Extraction Kit. The method was the immunoSEQ multiplex PCR assay. For the multiplex PCR, a mixture combining 60 forward primers for TCR Vbeta segments and 13 reverse primers for TCR Jbeta segments was used. The CDR3 region of rearranged TCR beta genes was amplified from genomic DNA by a multiplex PCR assay. The Illumina HiSeq System was used to sequence the amplified TCR beta libraries as 87-base-pair reads. The original methods were these. Across the 600 to 700 repertoires, a later analysis counted some 80 million unique TCR beta chains, roughly 11 million of which were shared by at least two donors. To remove PCR and sequencing errors, raw reads were error-corrected and collapsed into unique sequences using a nearest-neighbor algorithm that merged closely related sequences. Alignment of CDR3 sequences to IMGT reference sequences was used to assign V, D and J gene segments. For a sequence to be retained, a match of at least six nucleotides was required to both a V gene segment and a J gene segment. Rearrangements were classified as productive when the CDR3 lacked stop codons and remained in frame with V and J, and all other rearrangements were classified as non-productive. CDR3 was defined according to IMGT convention as the region running from the second conserved V-encoded cysteine to the conserved J-encoded phenylalanine. The earlier analysis of 500 to 750 of the donors excluded any sequence lacking an unambiguous match to a single V gene segment. In an earlier analysis of about 590 of the donors, a V segment was called functional when productive rearrangements were above 56.7%, and segregating when the standard deviation between donors exceeded 5%. A statistical classification framework was built for diagnosing cytomegalovirus status from the catalog of TCR beta chain sequences. In a later analysis, TCR nucleotide sequences were compared against IMGT/GENE-DB human TR gene sequences so that V and J genes could be assigned. In a later analysis, CDR3 sequences and most-parsimonious VDJ recombination scenarios were assigned using the TCRdist pipeline. In a later analysis, each TCR beta chain was defined by its CDR3 amino acid sequence together with its V-gene family, and reads without a unique V-gene family were excluded. To address suspected cross-contamination and a sequencing artifact, a later analysis removed 592 highly shared, low-generation-probability nucleotide sequences. In a later analysis, a clonal expansion index for each public chain was calculated from normalized within-repertoire ranks of inferred template counts. In a later analysis, generation probabilities were computed with a VDJ recombination model fitted to out-of-frame rearrangements, and the resulting probabilities were checked against IGoR. In a later analysis, hypergeometric tests were used to score TCR-TCR, TCR-HLA and TCR-CMV co-occurrence, with a repertoire-size bias correction applied to TCR pairs. A later analysis estimated false discovery rates by permuting HLA or CMV assignments 20 times. In a later analysis, co-occurring TCRs were grouped with DBSCAN, and TCRdist sequence similarity was added when clustering was performed within HLA-allele-positive subsets. For co-occurrence clustering, repertoires with fewer than 30,000 or more than 120,000 public chains were excluded, along with a handful of repertoires with anomalous nucleotide sharing. What TCRdb holds here is the immuneACCESS table cut down to in-frame rearrangements. Part of the clones is not present; checked against another copy, under half of the missing clones reflect an unresolved V gene, and the others are unexplained. The DNA was the basis for D and trimming; V, J and clone size are from that table. The sample records 150,000 to 200,000 clones, nearly 80% of which are singletons. 2.5% to 3% of the sample is taken by the ten largest.

The sequencing input was PBMCs. The chain uses TRBV29-1 and TRBJ2-7, with a weak D call of TRBD2 (5 bases match). The receptor was derived from a female donor in good health and CMV-seronegative. The DNA sequence is given as TGCAGCGTTCTCCCCCGGGGCTCCTACGAGCAGTACTTC. This gives the protein CSVLPRGSYEQYF.